This T cell receptor beta chain was profiled in a study of blood T cell repertoires in COVID-19. Only one count was recorded for this clone. The junction and the germline gene differ at one end; a read error may be behind it. The data were produced by immunoSEQ multiplex PCR, yet TCRdb's version contains in-frame clones alone and is incomplete. This table has roughly 210,000 clones, around 84% appearing once. This CDR3 region has 13 residues. The germline gives CDR1 PRHDT, CDR2 FYEKMQ (reference sequence). Sequenced: peripheral blood. This TCR was sampled from a woman of 80 years or more with COVID-19, enrolled during active disease. The chain employs TRBV13 and TRBJ2-4; TRBD1 matches at 10 bases. In DNA, the CDR3 is TGTGCCAGCAGCCCCCCGACAGGGGGCTCAACCAACTTC. Translating gives CASSPPTGGSTNF.